This is a list of T cell receptor beta chains from one sample in a study of OX40 agonist ivuxolimab in advanced cancers. The assay was immunoSEQ multiplex PCR, and TCRdb's table has in-frame clones only and misses some. The sample consists of approximately 12,000 clones, about four fifths of them appearing once. The starting material was CD4+ or CD8+ T cells sorted from blood, obtained in a trial of the OX40 agonist ivuxolimab. These receptors originate from an adult with an advanced solid tumor such as melanoma, head and neck, liver or kidney cancer. The CDR3 runs from the conserved cysteine through the conserved F or W. A D gene is named only where the DNA matches it firmly. Clone size is stated in some rows and not others, as once, few, many or a class when expanded.

V gene	D gene	J gene	clone size	CDR3 DNA	CDR3 protein
TRBV6-1	TRBD1	TRBJ2-4	-	TGTGCCAGCAGTGAAGCCCCCGGGACAGTTACTCTAGCCAAAAACATTCAGTACTTC	CASSEAPGTVTLAKNIQYF
TRBV19	TRBD2	TRBJ2-3	-	TGTGCCAGTAGTTTTTCACTAGCGGGACCCATCACAGATACGCAGTATTTT	CASSFSLAGPITDTQYF
TRBV27	TRBD1	TRBJ1-1	-	TGTGCCAGCAGTCTGGGGACAGGACCGAACACTGAAGCTTTCTTT	CASSLGTGPNTEAFF
TRBV7-9	-	TRBJ2-7	-	TGTGCCAGCAGCTCGCCTGGGAACGAGCAGTACTTC	CASSSPGNEQYF
TRBV6-6	-	TRBJ2-7	-	TGTGCCAGCAGCCGGGACCCACCCTACGAGCAGTACTTC	CASSRDPPYEQYF
TRBV7-9	-	TRBJ1-4	few	TGTGCCAGCAGTTCACACATAGGGGGTACACTGTTTTTT	CASSSHIGGTLFF
TRBV19	-	TRBJ1-1	-	TGTGCCAGTAGTATAGCAGGAACGAACACTGAAGCTTTCTTT	CASSIAGTNTEAFF
TRBV5-6	-	TRBJ1-1	-	TGTGCCAGCAGCTTAGGAGACACTGAAGCTTTCTTT	CASSLGDTEAFF
TRBV4-2	-	TRBJ1-2	-	TGTGCCAGCAGCCAAGTAACAGTCGACTATGGCTACACCTTC	CASSQVTVDYGYTF
TRBV19	-	TRBJ2-7	-	TGTGCCAGTAGTCCCGGGACGGGCGACTACGAGCAGTACTTC	CASSPGTGDYEQYF
TRBV9	TRBD1	TRBJ2-7	-	TGTGCCAGCAGCGAGGGGGCTGCTGGGGACGAGCAGTACTTC	CASSEGAAGDEQYF
TRBV15	-	TRBJ2-6	-	TGTGCCACCAGCATGGCGAGCTACTCTGGGGCCAACGTCCTGACTTTC	CATSMASYSGANVLTF
TRBV6-6	-	TRBJ1-2	-	TGTGCCAGCAGTCATGGGGATCTAGGGGGCTACACCTTC	CASSHGDLGGYTF
TRBV7-6	TRBD1	TRBJ2-7	-	TGTGCCAGCAGCTTGGGGCAGGGGGCGGGGGAGCAGTACTTC	CASSLGQGAGEQYF
TRBV15	-	TRBJ1-1	-	TGTGCCACCAGCAGACAGGGCAACACTGAAGCTTTCTTT	CATSRQGNTEAFF
TRBV19	TRBD1	TRBJ2-1	once	TGTGCCAGCCTCGACAGGGCCTACAATGAGCAGTTCTTC	CASLDRAYNEQFF
TRBV16	-	TRBJ1-2	few	TGTGCCAGCAGTCAGACGTCCCGGGGTAACTATGGCTACACCTTC	CASSQTSRGNYGYTF
TRBV13	TRBD1	TRBJ1-2	-	TGTGCCAGCAGCCCCTACCGGGACAGGGGGCACTACACCTTC	CASSPYRDRGHYTF
TRBV19	-	TRBJ1-5	-	TGTGCCAGTAGTACTACAGGGAATCAGCCCCAGCATTTT	CASSTTGNQPQHF
TRBV15	-	TRBJ2-5	once	TGTGCCACCAGCAGAGATCCTGCGAAGCGACAAGAGACCCAGTACTTC	CATSRDPAKRQETQYF
TRBV11-3	TRBD1	TRBJ2-3	-	TGTGCCAGCAGCTTGGTGACAGGGGGCCAAGATACGCAGTATTTT	CASSLVTGGQDTQYF
TRBV7-9	TRBD1	TRBJ2-4	-	TGTGCCAGCACCCCCCAGGGGGGACAGGGGCTAGCCAAAAACATTCAGTACTTC	CASTPQGGQGLAKNIQYF
TRBV5-8	-	TRBJ2-5	-	TGTGCCAGCAGCTTGGGAGACCTCCAAGAGACCCAGTACTTC	CASSLGDLQETQYF
TRBV7-9	-	TRBJ2-1	-	TGTGCCAGCAGCTCCCCCGGTGGCATGAGGAATGAGCAGTTCTTC	CASSSPGGMRNEQFF
TRBV9	TRBD1	TRBJ1-2	-	TGTGCCAGCAGCCTCGGACAGGGGAGTTACGGCTACACCTTC	CASSLGQGSYGYTF
TRBV19	-	TRBJ2-1	-	TGTGCCAGTAGTGTCGAAGAGATGACTACTTACAATGAGCAGTTCTTC	CASSVEEMTTYNEQFF
TRBV6-6	-	TRBJ1-5	-	TGTGCCAGCAGTTGGCGCGGGTCGGATCAGCCCCAGCATTTT	CASSWRGSDQPQHF
TRBV27	-	TRBJ1-5	-	TGTGCCAGCAGTCCCTCCCGAGGGGAGGTAAATCAGCCCCAGCATTTT	CASSPSRGEVNQPQHF
TRBV27	TRBD1	TRBJ2-7	-	TGTGCCAGCAAGGGACAGTGGAACTCCTACGAGCAGTACTTC	CASKGQWNSYEQYF
TRBV27	TRBD1	TRBJ2-7	-	TGTGCCAGCAGTTTCCCTCCCGGGACAGGGGTTTTCGAGCAGTACTTC	CASSFPPGTGVFEQYF
TRBV28	TRBD2	TRBJ2-7	-	TGTGCCAGCAGTCCTCTCCCACTAGCGGGGGTCTACGAGCAGTACTTC	CASSPLPLAGVYEQYF
TRBV4-1	-	TRBJ1-3	-	TGCGCCAGCAGCCAAGTTGTAGGGGGAGGAAACACCATATATTTT	CASSQVVGGGNTIYF
TRBV4-2	TRBD1	TRBJ2-7	-	TGTGCCAGCAGCCTCCCCTCCGGGACAGGGGCTCTTGAGCAGTACTTC	CASSLPSGTGALEQYF
TRBV4-3	TRBD1	TRBJ2-2	-	TGCGCCAGCAGCCAAGGGGGGGGCCCGACAGGGGGCGCCGGCGGGGAGCTGTTTTTT	CASSQGGGPTGGAGGELFF
TRBV10-3	TRBD2	TRBJ2-2	large	TGTGCCATCAGCGCTAGCGGGAGAAGGACCGGGGAGCTGTTTTTT	CAISASGRRTGELFF
TRBV27	-	TRBJ2-1	-	TGTGCCAGCAGTCTCAGGGACACATACAATGAGCAGTTCTTC	CASSLRDTYNEQFF
TRBV9	-	TRBJ1-1	-	TGTGCCAGCAGCGTAGTAACACCTGGTGTGACTGAAGCTTTCTTT	CASSVVTPGVTEAFF
TRBV9	-	TRBJ1-2	-	TGTGCCAGCAGCCCCCTCAAGGGAAGGAGCGGCTACACCTTC	CASSPLKGRSGYTF
TRBV13	-	TRBJ2-1	-	TGTGCCAGCAGCTTAGAGGGTGGGGGGACCTCCTACAATGAGCAGTTCTTC	CASSLEGGGTSYNEQFF
TRBV5-6	TRBD1	TRBJ1-3	-	TGTGCCAGCAGCTGGGGGACAGGGGTCGGAAACACCATATATTTT	CASSWGTGVGNTIYF
TRBV11-2	-	TRBJ1-2	-	TGTGCCAGCAGCTTAACACAAGGGTTCTACACCTTC	CASSLTQGFYTF
TRBV13	-	TRBJ1-5	few	TGTGCCAGCAGCTTAGGTTACAGCGCACTGGCCAATCAGCCCCAGCATTTT	CASSLGYSALANQPQHF
TRBV7-9	-	TRBJ2-2	-	TGTGCCAGCAGCTTAGCAAACAGGGCCGGGGAGCTGTTTTTT	CASSLANRAGELFF
TRBV4-3	TRBD2	TRBJ2-1	-	TGCGCCAGCAGCCAAGATATAGTGGCTAGCGGGGGGGCGAACACCTACAATGAGCAGTTCTTC	CASSQDIVASGGANTYNEQFF
TRBV28	TRBD2	TRBJ2-3	-	TGTGCCAGCACCCCCGAGAGCGGGATTGCCAGGGATACGCAGTATTTT	CASTPESGIARDTQYF
TRBV27	-	TRBJ2-1	-	TGTGCCAGCAGTCCGAATTTTCTGGAGCAGTTCTTC	CASSPNFLEQFF
TRBV27	-	TRBJ2-1	-	TGTGCCAGCAGTTTAGGGTACAATGAGCAGTTCTTC	CASSLGYNEQFF
TRBV29-1	TRBD1	TRBJ1-1	-	TGCAGCGTTACCGGGGGGCAGGGGGAAGAGACTGAAGCTTTCTTT	CSVTGGQGEETEAFF
TRBV9	-	TRBJ2-1	once	TGTGCCAGCAGCGAGTGGTCGGGGGCGGGCGAGCAGTTCTTC	CASSEWSGAGEQFF
TRBV2	-	TRBJ1-1	-	TGTGCCAGCAGTGAAGGTACTGAAGCTTTCTTT	CASSEGTEAFF
TRBV25-1	-	TRBJ2-2	-	TGTGCCAGCAGCGCCCTTTCAAACACCGGGGAGCTGTTTTTT	CASSALSNTGELFF
TRBV27	-	TRBJ1-6	-	TGTGCCAGCCGCGATTTGACTGCTACCTATAATTCACCCCTCCACTTT	CASRDLTATYNSPLHF
TRBV10-2	-	TRBJ2-2	-	TGCGCCAGCAGTGCACTAGTTTCCGGGGAGCTGTTTTTT	CASSALVSGELFF
TRBV9	-	TRBJ1-5	-	TGTGCCAGCAGTGCAGGGGATTTTCAGCCCCAGCATTTT	CASSAGDFQPQHF
TRBV7-9	-	TRBJ2-2	-	TGTGCCAGCAGCTTAGGAGCGGGTGGCACCGGGGAGCTGTTTTTT	CASSLGAGGTGELFF
TRBV28	TRBD1	TRBJ2-7	once	TGTGCCAGCAGGGACAGGGACCTCTACGAGCAGTACTTC	CASRDRDLYEQYF
TRBV7-3	-	TRBJ1-1	-	TGTGCCAGCAGCTTATGGAGGGCCCGTACTTTCTTT	CASSLWRARTFF